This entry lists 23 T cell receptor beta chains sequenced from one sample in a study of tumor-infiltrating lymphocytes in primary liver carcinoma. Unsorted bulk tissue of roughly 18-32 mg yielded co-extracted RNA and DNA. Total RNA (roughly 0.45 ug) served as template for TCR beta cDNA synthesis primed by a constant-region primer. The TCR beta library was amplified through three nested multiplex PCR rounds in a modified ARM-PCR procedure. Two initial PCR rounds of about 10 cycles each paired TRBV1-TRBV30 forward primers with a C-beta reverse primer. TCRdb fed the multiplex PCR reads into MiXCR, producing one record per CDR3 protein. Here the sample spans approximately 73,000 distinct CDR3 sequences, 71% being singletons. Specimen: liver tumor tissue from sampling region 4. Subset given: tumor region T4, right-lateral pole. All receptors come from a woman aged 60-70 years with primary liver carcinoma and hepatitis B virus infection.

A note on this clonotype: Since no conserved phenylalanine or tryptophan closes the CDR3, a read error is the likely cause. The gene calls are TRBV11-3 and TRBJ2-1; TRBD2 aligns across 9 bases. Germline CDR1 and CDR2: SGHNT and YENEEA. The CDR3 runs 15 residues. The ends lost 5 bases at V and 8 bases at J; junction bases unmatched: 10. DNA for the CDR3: TGTGCCAGCAGCCCTCGGGGTAGCGGGAGCGATGAGCAGTTCTTA. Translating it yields CASSPRGSGSDEQFL.

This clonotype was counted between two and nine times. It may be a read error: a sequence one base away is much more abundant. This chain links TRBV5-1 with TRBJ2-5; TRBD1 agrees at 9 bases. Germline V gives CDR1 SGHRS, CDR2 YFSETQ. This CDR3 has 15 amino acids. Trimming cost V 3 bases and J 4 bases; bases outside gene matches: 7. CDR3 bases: TGCGCCAGCAGCTCAAGGGACAGGGATGGAGAGACCCAGTACTTC. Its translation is CASSSRDRDGETQYF.

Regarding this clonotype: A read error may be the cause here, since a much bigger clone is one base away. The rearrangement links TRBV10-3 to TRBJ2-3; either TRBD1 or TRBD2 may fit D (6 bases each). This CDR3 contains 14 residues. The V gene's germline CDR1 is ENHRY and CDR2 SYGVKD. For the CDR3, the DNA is TGTGTCATCAAGGGGGGACTCGGGACAGATACGCAGTATTTT. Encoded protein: CVIKGGLGTDTQYF.

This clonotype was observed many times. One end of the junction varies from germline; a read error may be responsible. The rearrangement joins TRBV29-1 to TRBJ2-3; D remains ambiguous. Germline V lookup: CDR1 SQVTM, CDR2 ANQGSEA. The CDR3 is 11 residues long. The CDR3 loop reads CSVDLGDMQYF. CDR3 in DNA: TGCAGCGTTGATTTAGGAGATATGCAGTATTTT.

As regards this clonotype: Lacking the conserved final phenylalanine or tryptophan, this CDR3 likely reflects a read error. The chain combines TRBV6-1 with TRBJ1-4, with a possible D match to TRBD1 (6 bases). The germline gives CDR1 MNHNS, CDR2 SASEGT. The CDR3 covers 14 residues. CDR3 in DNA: TGTGCCAGCAAGGTTGGGGGCGCAGGTGAAAATCTGTTTCTT. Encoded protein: CASKVGGAGENLFL.

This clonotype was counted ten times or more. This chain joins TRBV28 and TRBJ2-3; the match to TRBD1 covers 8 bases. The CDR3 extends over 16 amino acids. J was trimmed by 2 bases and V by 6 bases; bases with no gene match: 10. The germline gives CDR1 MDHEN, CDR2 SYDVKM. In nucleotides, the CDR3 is TGTGCCAGCAGACCAGGACAGGGTTGGTTCACAGATACGCAGTATTTT. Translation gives CASRPGQGWFTDTQYF.

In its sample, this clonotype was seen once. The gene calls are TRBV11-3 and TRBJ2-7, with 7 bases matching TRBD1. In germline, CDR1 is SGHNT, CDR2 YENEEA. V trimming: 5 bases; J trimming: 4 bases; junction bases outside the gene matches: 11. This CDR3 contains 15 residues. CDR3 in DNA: TGTGCCAGCAGCGCACGGGGACAGTCGGGTTACGAGCAGTACTTC. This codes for CASSARGQSGYEQYF. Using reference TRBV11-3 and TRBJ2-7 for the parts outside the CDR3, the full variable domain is EAGVVQSPRYKIIEKKQPVAFWCNPISGHNTLYWYLQNLGQGPELLIRYENEEAVDDSQLPKDRFSAERLKGVDSTLKIQPAELGDSAVYLCASSARGQSGYEQYFGPGTRLTVT.

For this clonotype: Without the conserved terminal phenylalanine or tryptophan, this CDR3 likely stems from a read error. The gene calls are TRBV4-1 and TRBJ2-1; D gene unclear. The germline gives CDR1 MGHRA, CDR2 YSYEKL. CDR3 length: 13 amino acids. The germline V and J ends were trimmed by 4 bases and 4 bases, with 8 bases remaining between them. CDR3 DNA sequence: TGCGCCAGCAGCCGTGGCTATTACAATGAGCAGTTCCTC. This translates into CASSRGYYNEQFL.

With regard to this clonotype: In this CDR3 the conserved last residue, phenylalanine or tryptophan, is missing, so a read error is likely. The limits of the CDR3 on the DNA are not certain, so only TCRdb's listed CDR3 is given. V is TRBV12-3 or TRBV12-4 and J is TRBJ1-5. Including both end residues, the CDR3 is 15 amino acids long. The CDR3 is CASSSGRDSNQPQHI.

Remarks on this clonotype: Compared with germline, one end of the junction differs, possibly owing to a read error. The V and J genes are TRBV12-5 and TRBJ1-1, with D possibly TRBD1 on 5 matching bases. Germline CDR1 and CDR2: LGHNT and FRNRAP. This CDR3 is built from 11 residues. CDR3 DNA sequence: TGTGCTGGTGGGGGAAACACAGAGGCTTTCTTT. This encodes CAGGGNTEAFF.

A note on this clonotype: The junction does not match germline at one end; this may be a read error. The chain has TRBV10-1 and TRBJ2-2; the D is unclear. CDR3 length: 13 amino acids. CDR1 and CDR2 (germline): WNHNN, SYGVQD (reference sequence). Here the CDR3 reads CACSLWNTGELFF. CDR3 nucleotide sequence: TGCGCCTGCAGTCTCTGGAACACAGGGGAGCTGTTTTTT.

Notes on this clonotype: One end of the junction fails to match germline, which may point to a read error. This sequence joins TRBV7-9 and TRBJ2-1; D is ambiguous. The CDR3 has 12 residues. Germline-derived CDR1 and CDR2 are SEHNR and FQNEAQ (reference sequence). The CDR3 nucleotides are TGTGCCAGCAGCTTACATCCGGATGAGCAGCTCTTC. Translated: CASSLHPDEQLF.

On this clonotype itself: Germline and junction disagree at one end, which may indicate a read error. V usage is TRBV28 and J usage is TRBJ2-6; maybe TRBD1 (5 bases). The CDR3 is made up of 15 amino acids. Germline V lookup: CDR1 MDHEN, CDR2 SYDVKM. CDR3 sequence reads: CASKEPLSGANVLAF. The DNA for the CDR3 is TGTGCCAGCAAAGAACCTCTCTCTGGGGCCAACGTCCTGGCTTTC.

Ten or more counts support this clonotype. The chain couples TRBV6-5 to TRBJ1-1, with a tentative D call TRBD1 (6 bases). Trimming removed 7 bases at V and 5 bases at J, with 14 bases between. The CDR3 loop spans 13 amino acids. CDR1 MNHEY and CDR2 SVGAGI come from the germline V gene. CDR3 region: CASTEQRGTEAFF. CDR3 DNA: TGTGCCAGCACCGAACAGAGGGGGACTGAAGCTTTCTTT.

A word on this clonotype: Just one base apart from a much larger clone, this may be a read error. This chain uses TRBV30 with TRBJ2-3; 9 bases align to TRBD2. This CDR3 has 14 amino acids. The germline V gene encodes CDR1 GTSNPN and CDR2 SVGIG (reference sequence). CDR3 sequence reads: CAWSLSGSIDTQYF. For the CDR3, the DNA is TGTGCCTGGAGTCTTAGCGGGAGCATAGATACGCAGTATTTT. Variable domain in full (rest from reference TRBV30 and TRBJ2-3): SQTIHQWPATLVQPVGSPLSLECTVEGTSNPNLYWYRQAAGRGLQLLFYSVGIGQISSEVPQNLSASRPQDRQFILSSKKLLLSDSGFYLCAWSLSGSIDTQYFGPGTRLTVL.

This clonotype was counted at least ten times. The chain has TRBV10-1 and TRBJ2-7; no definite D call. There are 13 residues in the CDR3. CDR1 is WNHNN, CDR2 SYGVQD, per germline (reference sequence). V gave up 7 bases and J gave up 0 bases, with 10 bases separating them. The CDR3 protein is CASTSRVSYEQYF. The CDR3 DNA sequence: TGCGCCAGCACCTCCAGAGTCTCCTACGAGCAGTACTTC.

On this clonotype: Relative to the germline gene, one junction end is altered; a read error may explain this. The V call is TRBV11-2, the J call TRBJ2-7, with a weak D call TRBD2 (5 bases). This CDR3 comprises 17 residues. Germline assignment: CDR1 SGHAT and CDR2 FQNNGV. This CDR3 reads CASSPDFPREGSYEQNF. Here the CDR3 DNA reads TGTGCCAGCAGCCCCGACTTCCCTCGTGAGGGCTCCTACGAGCAGAACTTC.

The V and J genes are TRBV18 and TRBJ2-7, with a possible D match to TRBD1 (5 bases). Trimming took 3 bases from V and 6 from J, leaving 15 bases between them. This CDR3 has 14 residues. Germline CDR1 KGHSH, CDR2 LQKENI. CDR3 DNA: TGTGCCAGCTCACCGTATGAGATAGGGGTCGAGCAGTACTTC. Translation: CASSPYEIGVEQYF.

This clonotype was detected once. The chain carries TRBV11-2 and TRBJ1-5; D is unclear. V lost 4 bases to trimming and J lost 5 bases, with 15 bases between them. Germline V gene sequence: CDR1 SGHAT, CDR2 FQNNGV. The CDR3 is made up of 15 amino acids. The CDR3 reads CASSSDKGSDQPQHF. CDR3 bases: TGTGCCAGCAGCTCCGACAAGGGTAGTGATCAGCCCCAGCATTTT.

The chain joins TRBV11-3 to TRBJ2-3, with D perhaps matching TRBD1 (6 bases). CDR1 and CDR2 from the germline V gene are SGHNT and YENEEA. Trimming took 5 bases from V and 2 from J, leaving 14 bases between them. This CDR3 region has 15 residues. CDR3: CASSIRTEFTDTQYF. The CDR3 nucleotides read TGTGCCAGCAGCATCAGGACAGAGTTCACAGATACGCAGTATTTT. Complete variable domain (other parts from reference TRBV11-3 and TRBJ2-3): EAGVVQSPRYKIIEKKQPVAFWCNPISGHNTLYWYLQNLGQGPELLIRYENEEAVDDSQLPKDRFSAERLKGVDSTLKIQPAELGDSAVYLCASSIRTEFTDTQYFGPGTRLTVL.

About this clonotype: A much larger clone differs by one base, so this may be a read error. The CDR3 DNA reads TGTGCCAGCAGTCCAGGGACATGCAAAACTGAAGCTTTCTTT. Translating it yields CASSPGTCKTEAFF. The rearrangement joins TRBV28 to TRBJ1-1, with D maybe TRBD1 (6 bases). CDR1 MDHEN and CDR2 SYDVKM come from the germline V gene. The CDR3 totals 14 residues. V was clipped by 5 bases and J by 5 bases, with 15 bases between them.

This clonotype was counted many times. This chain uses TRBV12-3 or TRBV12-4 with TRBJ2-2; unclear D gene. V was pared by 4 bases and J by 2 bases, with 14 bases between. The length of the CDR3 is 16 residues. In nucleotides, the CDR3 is TGTGCCAGCAGTTGTGCCCGTCGGCTCAACACCGGGGAGCTGTTTTTT. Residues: CASSCARRLNTGELFF.

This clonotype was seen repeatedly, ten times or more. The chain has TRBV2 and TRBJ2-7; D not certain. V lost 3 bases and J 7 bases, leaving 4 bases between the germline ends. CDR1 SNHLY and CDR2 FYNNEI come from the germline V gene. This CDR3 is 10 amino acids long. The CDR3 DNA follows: TGTGCCAGCAGTGATGAAGAGCAGTACTTC. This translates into CASSDEEQYF.